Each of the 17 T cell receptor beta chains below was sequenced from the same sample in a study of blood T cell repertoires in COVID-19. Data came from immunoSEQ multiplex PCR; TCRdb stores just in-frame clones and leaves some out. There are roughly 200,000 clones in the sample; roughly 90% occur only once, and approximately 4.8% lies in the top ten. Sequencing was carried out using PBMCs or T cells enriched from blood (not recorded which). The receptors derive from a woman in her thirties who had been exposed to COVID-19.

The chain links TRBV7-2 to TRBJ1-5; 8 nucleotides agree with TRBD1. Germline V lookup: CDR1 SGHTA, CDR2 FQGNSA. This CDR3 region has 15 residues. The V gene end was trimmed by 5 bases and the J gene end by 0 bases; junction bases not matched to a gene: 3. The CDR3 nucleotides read TGTGCCAGCAGCCGGACAGGGTTTAGCAATCAGCCCCAGCATTTT. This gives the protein CASSRTGFSNQPQHF.

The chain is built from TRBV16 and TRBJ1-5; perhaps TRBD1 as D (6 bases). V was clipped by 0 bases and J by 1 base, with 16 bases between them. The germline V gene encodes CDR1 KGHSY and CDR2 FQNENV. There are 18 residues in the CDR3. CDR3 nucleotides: TGTGCCAGCAGCCAATCGAGGCAGGGGAGGGCGAGCAATCAGCCCCAGCATTTT. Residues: CASSQSRQGRASNQPQHF.

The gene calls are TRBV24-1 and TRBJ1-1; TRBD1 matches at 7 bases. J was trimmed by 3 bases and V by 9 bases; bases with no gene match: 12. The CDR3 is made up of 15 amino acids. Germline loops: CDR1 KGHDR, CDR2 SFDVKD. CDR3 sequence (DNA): TGTGCCACCCAGAAGGGGGGTGGACAGGACACTGAAGCTTTCTTT. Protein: CATQKGGGQDTEAFF.

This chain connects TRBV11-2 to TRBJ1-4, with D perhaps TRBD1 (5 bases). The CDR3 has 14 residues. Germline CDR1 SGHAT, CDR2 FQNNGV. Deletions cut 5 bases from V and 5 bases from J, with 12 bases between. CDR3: CASSQQEKNEKLFF. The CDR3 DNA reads TGTGCCAGCAGCCAACAGGAGAAAAATGAAAAACTGTTTTTT.

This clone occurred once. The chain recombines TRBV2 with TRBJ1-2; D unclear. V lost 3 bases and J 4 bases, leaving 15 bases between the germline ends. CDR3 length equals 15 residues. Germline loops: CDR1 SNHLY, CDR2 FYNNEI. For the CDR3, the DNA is TGTGCCAGCAGTGACGCTCCGCCGGGAGGCTATGGCTACACCTTC. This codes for CASSDAPPGGYGYTF.

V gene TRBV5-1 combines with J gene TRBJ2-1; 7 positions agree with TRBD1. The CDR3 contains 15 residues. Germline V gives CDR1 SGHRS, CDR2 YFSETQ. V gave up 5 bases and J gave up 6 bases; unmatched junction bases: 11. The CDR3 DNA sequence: TGCGCCAGCAGTCCCACCGGGACAGCTCTCAATGAGCAGTTCTTC. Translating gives CASSPTGTALNEQFF.

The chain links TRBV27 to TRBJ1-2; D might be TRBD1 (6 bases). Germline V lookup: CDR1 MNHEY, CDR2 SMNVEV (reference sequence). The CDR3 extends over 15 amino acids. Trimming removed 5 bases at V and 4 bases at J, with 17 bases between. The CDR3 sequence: CASSGLRGAVYGYTF. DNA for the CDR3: TGTGCCAGCAGTGGACTTCGGGGGGCGGTCTATGGCTACACCTTC.

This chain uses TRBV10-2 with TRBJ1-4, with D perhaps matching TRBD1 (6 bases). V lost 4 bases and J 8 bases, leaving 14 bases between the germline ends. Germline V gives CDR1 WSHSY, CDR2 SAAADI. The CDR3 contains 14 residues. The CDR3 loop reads CASSARQAGEKLFF. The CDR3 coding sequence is TGCGCCAGCAGTGCGCGACAGGCGGGCGAAAAACTGTTTTTT.

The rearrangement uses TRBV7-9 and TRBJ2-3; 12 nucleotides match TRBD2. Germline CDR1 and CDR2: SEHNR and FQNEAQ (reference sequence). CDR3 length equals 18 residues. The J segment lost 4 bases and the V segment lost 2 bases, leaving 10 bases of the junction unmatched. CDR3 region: CASSLRRLAGEHSDTQYF. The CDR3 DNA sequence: TGTGCCAGCAGCTTACGCCGACTAGCGGGGGAACATTCAGATACGCAGTATTTT.

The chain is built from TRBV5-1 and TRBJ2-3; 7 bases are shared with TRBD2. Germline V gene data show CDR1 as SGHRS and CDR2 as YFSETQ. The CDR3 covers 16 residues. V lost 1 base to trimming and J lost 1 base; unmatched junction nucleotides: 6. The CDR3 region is CASSLSPSGGTDTQYF. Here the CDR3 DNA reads TGCGCCAGCAGCTTGAGTCCTAGCGGAGGCACAGATACGCAGTATTTT. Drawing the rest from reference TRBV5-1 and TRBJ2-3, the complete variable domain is KAGVTQTPRYLIKTRGQQVTLSCSPISGHRSVSWYQQTPGQGLQFLFEYFSETQRNKGNFPGRFSGRQFSNSRSEMNVSTLELGDSALYLCASSLSPSGGTDTQYFGPGTRLTVL.

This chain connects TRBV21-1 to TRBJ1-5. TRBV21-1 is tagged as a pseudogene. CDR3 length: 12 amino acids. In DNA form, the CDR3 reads TGTGCCAGCAGCCCCCCGAATCAGCCCCAGCATTTT. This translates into CASSPPNQPQHF.

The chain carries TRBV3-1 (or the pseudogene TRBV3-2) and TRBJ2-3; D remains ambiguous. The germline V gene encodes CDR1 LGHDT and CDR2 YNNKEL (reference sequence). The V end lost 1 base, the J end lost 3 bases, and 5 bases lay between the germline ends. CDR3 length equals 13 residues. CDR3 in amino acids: CASSQAPTDTQYF. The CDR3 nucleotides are TGTGCCAGCAGCCAAGCTCCGACAGATACGCAGTATTTT.

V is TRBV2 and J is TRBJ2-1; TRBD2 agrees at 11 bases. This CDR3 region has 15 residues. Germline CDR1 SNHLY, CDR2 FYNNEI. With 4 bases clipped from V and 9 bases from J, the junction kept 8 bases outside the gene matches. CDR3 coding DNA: TGTGCCAGCAGTGTAGCGGGGGGGTCCTGGGTTGAGCAGTTCTTC. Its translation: CASSVAGGSWVEQFF.

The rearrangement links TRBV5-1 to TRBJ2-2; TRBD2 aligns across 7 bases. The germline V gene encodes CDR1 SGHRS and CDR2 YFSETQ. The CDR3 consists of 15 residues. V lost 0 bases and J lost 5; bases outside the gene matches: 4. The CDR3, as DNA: TGCGCCAGCAGCTTGGTCCCCGGGGGGACCGGGGAGCTGTTTTTT. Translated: CASSLVPGGTGELFF.

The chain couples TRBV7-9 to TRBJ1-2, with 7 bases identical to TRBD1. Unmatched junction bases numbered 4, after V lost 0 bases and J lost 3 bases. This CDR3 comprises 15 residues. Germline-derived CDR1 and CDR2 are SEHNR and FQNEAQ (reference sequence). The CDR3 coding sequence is TGTGCCAGCAGCTTAGCGAGCACAGGGGACTATGGCTACACCTTC. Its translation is CASSLASTGDYGYTF.

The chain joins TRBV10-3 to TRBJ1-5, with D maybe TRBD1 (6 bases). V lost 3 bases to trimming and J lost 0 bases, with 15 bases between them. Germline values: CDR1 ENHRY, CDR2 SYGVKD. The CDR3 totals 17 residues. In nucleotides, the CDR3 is TGTGCCATCAGTGAAACGAGGGGGATAGGTAGCAATCAGCCCCAGCATTTT. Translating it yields CAISETRGIGSNQPQHF.

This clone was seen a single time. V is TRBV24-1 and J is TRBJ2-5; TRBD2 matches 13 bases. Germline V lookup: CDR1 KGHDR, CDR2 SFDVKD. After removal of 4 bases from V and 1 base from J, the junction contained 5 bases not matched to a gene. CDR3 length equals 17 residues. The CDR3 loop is CATSDPTSGGPQETQYF. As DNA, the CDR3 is TGTGCCACCAGTGACCCGACTAGCGGGGGGCCCCAAGAGACCCAGTACTTC.